The 14 T cell receptor beta chains listed next were all sequenced from one sample in a study of T cell responses to AZD1222 COVID-19 vaccine. The repertoire was sequenced with immunoSEQ multiplex PCR; TCRdb's copy has only in-frame clones and lacks some. The sample comprises over 55,000 clones, roughly 80% of which are singletons, and 5% to 6.5% rests with the top ten. The starting material was peripheral blood, obtained 28 days after the second AZD1222 dose. All receptors come from an adult who received the AZD1222 COVID-19 vaccine.

The chain employs TRBV7-9 and TRBJ1-1; D remains ambiguous. V was cut by 1 base and J by 4 bases, with 7 bases left in between. The CDR3 sequence is 13 residues long. Germline values: CDR1 SEHNR, CDR2 FQNEAQ (reference sequence). In DNA, the CDR3 is TGTGCCAGCAGCTTAGTTTTGGTCACTGAAGCTTTCTTT. Translation: CASSLVLVTEAFF.

The chain links TRBV15 to TRBJ1-1; D is perhaps TRBD1 (5 bases). The ends were cut back, 0 bases at V and 1 base at J, with 15 bases in the middle. CDR3 length: 17 residues. The germline CDR1 and CDR2 sequences are LNHNV and YYDKDF (reference sequence). The CDR3 spells CATSRDPRGTPNTEAFF. CDR3 coding DNA: TGTGCCACCAGCAGAGATCCGAGGGGCACCCCGAACACTGAAGCTTTCTTT.

The chain joins TRBV7-6 to TRBJ2-3; 9 nucleotides match TRBD1. V dropped 5 bases and J dropped 3; count of bases not matched to a gene: 6. Germline-derived CDR1 and CDR2 are SGHVS and FNYEAQ. The CDR3 is 15 residues long. CDR3 region: CASSRGTGNTDTQYF. CDR3 sequence (DNA): TGTGCCAGCAGCCGGGGGACAGGGAATACAGATACGCAGTATTTT.

This chain links TRBV5-1 with TRBJ1-3; 7 bases are shared with TRBD1. V lost 0 bases and J lost 3; bases outside the gene matches: 12. The CDR3 extends over 18 amino acids. Germline V CDR1 and CDR2: SGHRS, YFSETQ. The DNA of the CDR3 is TGCGCCAGCAGCTTGGAACAGGGGCCTCCCTTTATTGGAAACACCATATATTTT. This sequence encodes CASSLEQGPPFIGNTIYF.

A few counts support this clone. The rearrangement links TRBV29-1 to TRBJ2-7; D is undetermined. The germline V and J ends were trimmed by 2 bases and 5 bases, with 10 bases remaining between them. The V gene's germline CDR1 is SQVTM and CDR2 ANQGSEA. The CDR3 contains 12 residues. This chain's CDR3 is CSVEKGLNEQYF. CDR3 in DNA: TGCAGCGTTGAAAAAGGGCTCAACGAGCAGTACTTC.

V and J are TRBV4-3 and TRBJ1-5; D ambiguous. V shed 0 bases and J shed 4 bases, with 13 bases lying between them. The CDR3 is 16 residues long. Per germline, CDR1 LGHNA and CDR2 YSLEER. CDR3 sequence: CASSQDRVGRNQPQHF. DNA of the CDR3: TGCGCCAGCAGCCAAGATAGGGTGGGCAGGAATCAGCCCCAGCATTTT.

This clone was observed once. This chain connects TRBV12-5 to TRBJ1-5; 9 bases align to TRBD1. V lost 7 bases, J lost 4 bases, and 8 bases stayed unmatched. The CDR3 totals 15 residues. The germline gives CDR1 LGHNT, CDR2 FRNRAP. In DNA, the CDR3 is TGTGCTAGTGATCGGCGGACAGGGGCGAATCAGCCCCAGCATTTT. Its protein product is CASDRRTGANQPQHF.

The chain employs TRBV3-1 (or the pseudogene TRBV3-2) and TRBJ1-4; D remains ambiguous. This CDR3 is built from 14 residues. Trimming removed 4 bases from V and 4 bases from J, with 10 bases in between. The germline V gene encodes CDR1 LGHDT and CDR2 YNNKEL (reference sequence). The CDR3 sequence: CASSPGTRNEKLFF. In DNA, the CDR3 is TGTGCCAGCAGCCCGGGAACGCGTAATGAAAAACTGTTTTTT.

The V gene is TRBV7-9, the J gene TRBJ1-2; maybe TRBD1 (6 bases). The CDR3 sequence is 14 residues long. The germline gives CDR1 SEHNR, CDR2 FQNEAQ (reference sequence). V was cut by 1 base and J by 2 bases, with 8 bases left in between. The CDR3 here is CASSLGTVNYGYTF. For the CDR3, the DNA is TGTGCCAGCAGCTTAGGGACAGTAAACTATGGCTACACCTTC.

The chain combines TRBV9 with TRBJ1-1, with D maybe TRBD1 (5 bases). The ends were cut back, 0 bases at V and 2 bases at J, with 11 bases in the middle. Germline V CDR1 and CDR2: SGDLS, YYNGEE. The CDR3 is made up of 15 amino acids. CDR3 sequence: CASSVEQGSNTEAFF. In nucleotides, the CDR3 is TGTGCCAGCAGCGTAGAGCAGGGCAGCAACACTGAAGCTTTCTTT.

V and J are TRBV6-5 and TRBJ1-1; tentatively, D is TRBD1 (5 bases). Trimming shortened V by 7 bases and J by 1 base, and 10 bases separated the two germline ends. This CDR3 spans 13 amino acids. Looked up from germline, CDR1 is MNHEY and CDR2 is SVGAGI. The CDR3 DNA is TGTGCCAGCATGAAGGGGTCGAACACTGAAGCTTTCTTT. It is translated as CASMKGSNTEAFF.

Note on this clone: A read error may produce the germline difference seen at one junction end. This rearrangement joins TRBV7-6 to TRBJ2-3; D might be TRBD1 (7 bases). Germline values: CDR1 SGHVS, CDR2 FNYEAQ. The CDR3 runs to 15 residues. The CDR3 bases are TGTGTCAGCAGCCACAGGGGCGGGGGCACAGATACGCAGTATTTT. Its protein product is CVSSHRGGGTDTQYF.

The V gene is TRBV5-6, the J gene TRBJ2-1; D is unresolved. Trimming took off 0 bases at V and 8 bases at J, with 9 bases between the two ends. The V gene's germline CDR1 is SGHDT and CDR2 YYEEEE. There are 13 residues in the CDR3. CDR3 loop: CASSLVVAHEQFF. The DNA for the CDR3 is TGTGCCAGCAGCTTGGTTGTGGCTCATGAGCAGTTCTTC.

This clone was counted a single time. The chain couples TRBV7-2 to TRBJ2-5; tentatively, D is TRBD2 (6 bases). With 1 base removed from V and 5 bases from J, the gap between germline ends came to 14 bases. Germline assignment: CDR1 SGHTA and CDR2 FQGNSA. The CDR3 covers 15 residues. DNA of the CDR3: TGTGCCAGCAGCTTAGTGGAGGGCAGGGTGGAGACCCAGTACTTC. It translates to CASSLVEGRVETQYF.